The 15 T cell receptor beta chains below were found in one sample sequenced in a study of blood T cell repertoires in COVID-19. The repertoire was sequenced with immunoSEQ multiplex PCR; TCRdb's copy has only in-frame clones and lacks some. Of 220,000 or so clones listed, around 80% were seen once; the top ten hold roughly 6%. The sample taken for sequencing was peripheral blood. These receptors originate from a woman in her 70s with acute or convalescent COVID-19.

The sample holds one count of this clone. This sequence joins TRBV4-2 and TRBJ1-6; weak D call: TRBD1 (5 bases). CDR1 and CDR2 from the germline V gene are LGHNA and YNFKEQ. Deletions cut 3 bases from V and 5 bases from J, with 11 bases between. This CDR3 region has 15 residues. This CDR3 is CASSHRSDNNSPLHF. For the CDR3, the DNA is TGTGCCAGCAGCCATCGCTCGGACAATAATTCACCCCTCCACTTT.

CDR3 amino acids: CASSQGTSGSMDTQYF. In nucleotides, the CDR3 is TGTGCCAGCAGCCAAGGGACTAGCGGGAGCATGGATACGCAGTATTTT. The chain employs TRBV5-4 and TRBJ2-3, with 14 bases that match TRBD2. The CDR3 has 16 residues. Germline assignment: CDR1 SGHNT and CDR2 YYREEE (reference sequence). Trimming at V came to 4 bases and at J to 6 bases, leaving 7 bases not matched to a gene.

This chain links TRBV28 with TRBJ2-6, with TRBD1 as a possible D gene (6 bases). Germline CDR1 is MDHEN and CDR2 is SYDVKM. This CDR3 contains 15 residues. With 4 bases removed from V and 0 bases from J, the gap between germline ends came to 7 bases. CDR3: CASSWDNSGANVLTF. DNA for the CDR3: TGTGCCAGCAGTTGGGACAACTCTGGGGCCAACGTCCTGACTTTC.

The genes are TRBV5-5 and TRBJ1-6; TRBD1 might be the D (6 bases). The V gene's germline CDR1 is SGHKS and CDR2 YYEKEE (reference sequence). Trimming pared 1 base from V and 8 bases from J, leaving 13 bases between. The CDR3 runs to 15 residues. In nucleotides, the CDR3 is TGTGCCAGCAGCTTGACAGGGACCTTTGATTCACCCCTCCACTTT. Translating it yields CASSLTGTFDSPLHF. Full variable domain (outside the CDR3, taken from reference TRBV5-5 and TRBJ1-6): DAGVTQSPTHLIKTRGQQVTLRCSPISGHKSVSWYQQVLGQGPQFIFQYYEKEERGRGNFPDRFSARQFPNYSSELNVNALLLGDSALYLCASSLTGTFDSPLHFGNGTRLTVT.

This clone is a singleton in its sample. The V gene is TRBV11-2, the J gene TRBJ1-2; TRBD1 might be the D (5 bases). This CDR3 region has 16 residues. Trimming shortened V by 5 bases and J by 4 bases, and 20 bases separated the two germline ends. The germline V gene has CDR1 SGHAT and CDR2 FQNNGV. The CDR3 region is CASSPAGRQGSYGYTF. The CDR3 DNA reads TGTGCCAGCAGCCCCGCTGGGAGGCAGGGTTCCTATGGCTACACCTTC.

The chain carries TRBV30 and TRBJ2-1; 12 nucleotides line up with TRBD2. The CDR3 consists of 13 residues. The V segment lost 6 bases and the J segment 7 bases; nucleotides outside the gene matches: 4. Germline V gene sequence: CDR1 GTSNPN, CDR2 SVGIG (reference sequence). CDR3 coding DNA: TGTGCCTGTCTTGGACTAGCGGGGAATGAGCAGTTCTTC. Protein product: CACLGLAGNEQFF.

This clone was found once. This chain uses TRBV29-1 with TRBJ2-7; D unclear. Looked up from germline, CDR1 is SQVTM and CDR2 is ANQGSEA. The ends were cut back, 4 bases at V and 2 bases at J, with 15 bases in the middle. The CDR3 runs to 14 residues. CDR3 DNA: TGCAGCGTTGCAAGAGGCGGAAAAACCTACGAGCAGTACTTC. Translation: CSVARGGKTYEQYF.

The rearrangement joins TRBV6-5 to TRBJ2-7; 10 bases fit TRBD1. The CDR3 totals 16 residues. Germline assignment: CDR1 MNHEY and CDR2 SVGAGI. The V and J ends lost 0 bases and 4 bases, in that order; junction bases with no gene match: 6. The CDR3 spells CASSYSWDRGGYEQYF. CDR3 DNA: TGTGCCAGCAGTTACTCGTGGGACAGGGGCGGTTACGAGCAGTACTTC.

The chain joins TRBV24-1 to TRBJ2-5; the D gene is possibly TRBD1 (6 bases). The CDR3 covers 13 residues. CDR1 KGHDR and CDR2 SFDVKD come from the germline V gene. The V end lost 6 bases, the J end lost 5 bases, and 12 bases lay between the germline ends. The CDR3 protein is CATSPTGFETQYF. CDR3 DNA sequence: TGTGCCACCAGTCCAACAGGGTTCGAGACCCAGTACTTC.

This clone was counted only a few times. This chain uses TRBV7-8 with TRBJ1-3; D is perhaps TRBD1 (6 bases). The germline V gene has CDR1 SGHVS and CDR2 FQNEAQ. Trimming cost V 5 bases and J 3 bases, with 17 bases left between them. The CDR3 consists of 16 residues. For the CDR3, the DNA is TGTGCCAGCAGCCCCTGGCAGGGCAGGGGTGGAAACACCATATATTTT. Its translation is CASSPWQGRGGNTIYF.

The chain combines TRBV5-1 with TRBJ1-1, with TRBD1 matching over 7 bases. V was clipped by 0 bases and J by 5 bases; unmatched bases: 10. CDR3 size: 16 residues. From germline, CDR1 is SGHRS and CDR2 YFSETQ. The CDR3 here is CASSLETQGVGTEAFF. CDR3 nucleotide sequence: TGCGCCAGCAGCTTGGAAACCCAGGGGGTCGGGACTGAAGCTTTCTTT.

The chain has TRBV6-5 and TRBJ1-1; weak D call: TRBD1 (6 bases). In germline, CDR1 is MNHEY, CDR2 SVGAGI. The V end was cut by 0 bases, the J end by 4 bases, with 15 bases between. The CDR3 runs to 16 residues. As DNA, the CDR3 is TGTGCCAGCAGTTACTCGCTGGGGGCGCTTTCCACTGAAGCTTTCTTT. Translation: CASSYSLGALSTEAFF.

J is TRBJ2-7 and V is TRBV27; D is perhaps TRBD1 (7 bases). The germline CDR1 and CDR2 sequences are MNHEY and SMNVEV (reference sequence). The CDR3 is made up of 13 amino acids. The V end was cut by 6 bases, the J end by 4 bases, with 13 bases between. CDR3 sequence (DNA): TGTGCCAGCAGGATGACAGGGAGGTACGAGCAGTACTTC. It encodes CASRMTGRYEQYF.

This chain's CDR3 is CASSLASGSTGELFF. Here the CDR3 DNA reads TGTGCCAGCAGCTTGGCATCCGGGAGCACCGGGGAGCTGTTTTTT. This chain connects TRBV5-5 to TRBJ2-2; possibly TRBD2 for D (6 bases). The length of the CDR3 is 15 residues. V shed 0 bases and J shed 4 bases, with 10 bases lying between them. Germline CDR1 and CDR2: SGHKS and YYEKEE (reference sequence).

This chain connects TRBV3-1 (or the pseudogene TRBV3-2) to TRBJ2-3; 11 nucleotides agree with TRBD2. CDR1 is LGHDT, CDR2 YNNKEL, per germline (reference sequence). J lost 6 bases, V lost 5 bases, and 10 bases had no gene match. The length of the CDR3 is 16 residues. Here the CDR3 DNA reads TGTGCCAGCAGCACCCGGACTAGCGGGTTCGGGGATACGCAGTATTTT. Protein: CASSTRTSGFGDTQYF.